This T cell receptor beta chain was retrieved from a study of cytomegalovirus exposure and HLA in healthy donors. Study observations and caveats: Reportedly, HLA-A and HLA-B alleles of most subjects were accurately predicted from TCR beta.

This clone has more than one count but fewer than ten. The target antigen is unknown. A multiplex PCR was run with 60 Vbeta primers and 13 Jbeta primers. Measured with immunoSEQ multiplex PCR; TCRdb has only the in-frame clones, and not every one. The sample carries about 82,000 clones, approximately 80% recorded once. The donors (healthy individuals) were bone marrow donors. Nominal health characterized the donors when sampled, though unrecorded immune exposures were likely. Germline CDR1 and CDR2: SGHDT and YYEEEE. With 4 bases removed from V and 7 bases from J, the gap between germline ends came to 18 bases. The CDR3 has 14 amino acids.

The clonotype originates from a man aged 50-59 years in good health and CMV-seronegative. This rearrangement joins TRBV5-6 to TRBJ2-7; maybe TRBD1 (5 bases). Sequenced material: PBMCs. CDR3 region: CASSALAGPREQYF. The CDR3 nucleotides are TGTGCCAGCAGCGCCCTGGCAGGGCCCCGGGAGCAGTACTTC.